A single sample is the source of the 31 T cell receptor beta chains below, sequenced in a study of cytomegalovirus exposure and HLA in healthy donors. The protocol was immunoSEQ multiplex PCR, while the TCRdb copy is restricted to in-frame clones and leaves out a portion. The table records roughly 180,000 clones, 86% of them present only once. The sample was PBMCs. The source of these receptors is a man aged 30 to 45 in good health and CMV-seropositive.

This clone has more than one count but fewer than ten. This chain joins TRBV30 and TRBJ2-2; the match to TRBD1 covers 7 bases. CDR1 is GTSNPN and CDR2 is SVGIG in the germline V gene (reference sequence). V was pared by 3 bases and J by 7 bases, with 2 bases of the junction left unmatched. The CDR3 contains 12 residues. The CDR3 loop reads CAWRRQGGELFF. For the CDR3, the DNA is TGTGCCTGGAGAAGACAGGGCGGGGAGCTGTTTTTT.

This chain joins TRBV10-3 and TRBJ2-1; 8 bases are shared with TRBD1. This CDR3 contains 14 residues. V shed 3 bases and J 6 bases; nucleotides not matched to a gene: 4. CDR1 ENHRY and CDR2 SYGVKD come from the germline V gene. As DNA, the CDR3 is TGTGCCATCAGTGACCCGGACAGGGTCAATGAGCAGTTCTTC. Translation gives CAISDPDRVNEQFF.

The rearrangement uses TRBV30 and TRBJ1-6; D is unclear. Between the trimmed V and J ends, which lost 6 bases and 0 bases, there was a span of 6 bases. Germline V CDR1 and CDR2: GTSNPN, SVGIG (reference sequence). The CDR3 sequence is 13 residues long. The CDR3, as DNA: TGTGCCTGCCGGAGCTCCTATAATTCACCCCTCCACTTT. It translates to CACRSSYNSPLHF. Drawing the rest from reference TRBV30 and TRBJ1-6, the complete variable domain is SQTIHQWPATLVQPVGSPLSLECTVEGTSNPNLYWYRQAAGRGLQLLFYSVGIGQISSEVPQNLSASRPQDRQFILSSKKLLLSDSGFYLCACRSSYNSPLHFGNGTRLTVT.

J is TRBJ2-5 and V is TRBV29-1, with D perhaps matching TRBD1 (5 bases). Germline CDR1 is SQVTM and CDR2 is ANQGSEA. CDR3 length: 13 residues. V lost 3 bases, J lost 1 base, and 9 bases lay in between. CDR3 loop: CSVEGRAQETQYF. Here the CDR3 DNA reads TGCAGCGTTGAGGGCAGGGCCCAAGAGACCCAGTACTTC.

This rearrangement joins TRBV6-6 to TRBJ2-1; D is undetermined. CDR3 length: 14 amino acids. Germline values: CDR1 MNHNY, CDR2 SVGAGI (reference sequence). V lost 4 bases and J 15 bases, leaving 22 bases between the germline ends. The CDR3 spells CASSSRVPGPQTFF. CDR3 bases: TGTGCCAGCAGTTCTCGGGTGCCAGGACCACAGACGTTCTTC.

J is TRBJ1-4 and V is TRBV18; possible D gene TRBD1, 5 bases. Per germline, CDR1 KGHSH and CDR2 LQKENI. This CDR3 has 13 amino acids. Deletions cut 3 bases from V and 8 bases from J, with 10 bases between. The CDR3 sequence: CASSPVWGEKLFF. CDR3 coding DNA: TGTGCCAGCTCACCCGTCTGGGGGGAAAAACTGTTTTTT.

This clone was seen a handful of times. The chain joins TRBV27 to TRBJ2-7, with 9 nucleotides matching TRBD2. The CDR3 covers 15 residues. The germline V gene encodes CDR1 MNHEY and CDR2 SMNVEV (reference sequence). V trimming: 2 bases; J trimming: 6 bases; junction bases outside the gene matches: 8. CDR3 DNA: TGTGCCAGCAGTTTAGGAGGGCCTAGCGGGACCGAGCAGTACTTC. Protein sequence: CASSLGGPSGTEQYF.

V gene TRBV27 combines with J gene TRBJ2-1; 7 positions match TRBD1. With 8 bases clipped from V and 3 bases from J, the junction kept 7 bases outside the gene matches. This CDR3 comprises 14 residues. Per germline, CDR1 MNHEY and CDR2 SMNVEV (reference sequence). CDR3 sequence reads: CASSGTVYYNEQFF. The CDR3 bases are TGTGCCAGCTCCGGGACAGTCTACTACAATGAGCAGTTCTTC.

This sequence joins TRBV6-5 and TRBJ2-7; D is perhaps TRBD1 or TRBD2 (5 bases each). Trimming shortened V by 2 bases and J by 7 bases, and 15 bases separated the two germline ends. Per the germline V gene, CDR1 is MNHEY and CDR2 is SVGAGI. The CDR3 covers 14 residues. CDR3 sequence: CASSYGTGTREQYF. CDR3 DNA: TGTGCCAGCAGTTACGGGACGGGTACGAGGGAGCAGTACTTC.

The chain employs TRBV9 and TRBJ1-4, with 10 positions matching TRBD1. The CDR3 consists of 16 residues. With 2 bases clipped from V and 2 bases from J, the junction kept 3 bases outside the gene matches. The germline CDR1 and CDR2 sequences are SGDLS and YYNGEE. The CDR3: CASSVGTGVTNEKLFF. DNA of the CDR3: TGTGCCAGCAGCGTGGGGACAGGGGTGACTAATGAAAAACTGTTTTTT.

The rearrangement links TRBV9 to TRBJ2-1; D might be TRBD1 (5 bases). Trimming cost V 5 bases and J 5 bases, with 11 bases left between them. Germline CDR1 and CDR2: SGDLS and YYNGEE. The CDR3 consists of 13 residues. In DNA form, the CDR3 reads TGTGCCAGCAGTCGCCGACAGAACAATGAGCAGTTCTTC. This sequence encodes CASSRRQNNEQFF.

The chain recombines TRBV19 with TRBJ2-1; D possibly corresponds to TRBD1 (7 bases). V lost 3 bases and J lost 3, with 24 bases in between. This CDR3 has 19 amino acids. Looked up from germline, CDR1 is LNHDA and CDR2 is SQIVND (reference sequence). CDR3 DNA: TGTGCCAGTAGTATTCACGTAGCGGACCGGGACAGTCTCTACAATGAGCAGTTCTTC. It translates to CASSIHVADRDSLYNEQFF.

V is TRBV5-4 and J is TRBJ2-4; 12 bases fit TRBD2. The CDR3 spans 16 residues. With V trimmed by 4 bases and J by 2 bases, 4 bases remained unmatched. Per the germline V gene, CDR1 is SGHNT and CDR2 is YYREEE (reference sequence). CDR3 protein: CASSQTSGGSKNIQYF. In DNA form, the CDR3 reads TGTGCCAGCAGCCAGACTAGCGGGGGTTCCAAAAACATTCAGTACTTC.

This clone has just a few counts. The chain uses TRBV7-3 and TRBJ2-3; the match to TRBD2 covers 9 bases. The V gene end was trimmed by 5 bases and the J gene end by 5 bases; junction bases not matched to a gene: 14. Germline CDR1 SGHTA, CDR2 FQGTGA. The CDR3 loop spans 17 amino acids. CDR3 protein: CASSLGWRGGTKDTQYF. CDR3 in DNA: TGTGCCAGCAGCCTCGGGTGGCGGGGGGGCACTAAAGATACGCAGTATTTT.

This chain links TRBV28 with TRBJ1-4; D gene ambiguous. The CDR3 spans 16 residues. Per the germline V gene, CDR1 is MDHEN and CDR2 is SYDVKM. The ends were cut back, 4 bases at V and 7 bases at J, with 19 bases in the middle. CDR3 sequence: CASSSKSRDIFEKLFF. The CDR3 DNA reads TGTGCCAGCAGTTCCAAATCCCGGGATATATTTGAAAAACTGTTTTTT.

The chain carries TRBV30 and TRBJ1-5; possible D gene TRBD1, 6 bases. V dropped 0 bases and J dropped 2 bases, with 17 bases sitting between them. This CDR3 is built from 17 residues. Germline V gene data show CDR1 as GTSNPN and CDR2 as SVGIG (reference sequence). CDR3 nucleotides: TGTGCCTGGAGTGTAGGCGGTGGAGGGGGTGGCAATCAGCCCCAGCATTTT. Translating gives CAWSVGGGGGGNQPQHF.

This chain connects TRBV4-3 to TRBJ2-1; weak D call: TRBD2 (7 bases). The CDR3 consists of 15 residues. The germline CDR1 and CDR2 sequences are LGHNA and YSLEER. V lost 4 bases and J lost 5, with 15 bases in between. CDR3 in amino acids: CASSPLGGGNNEQFF. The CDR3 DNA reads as TGCGCCAGCAGCCCTCTAGGGGGGGGGAACAATGAGCAGTTCTTC.

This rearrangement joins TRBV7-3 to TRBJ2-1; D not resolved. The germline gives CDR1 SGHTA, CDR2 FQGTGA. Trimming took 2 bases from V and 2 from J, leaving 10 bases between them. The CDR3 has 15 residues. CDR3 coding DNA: TGTGCCAGCAGCTTAGAAGGCTGGGCCTACAATGAGCAGTTCTTC. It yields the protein CASSLEGWAYNEQFF.

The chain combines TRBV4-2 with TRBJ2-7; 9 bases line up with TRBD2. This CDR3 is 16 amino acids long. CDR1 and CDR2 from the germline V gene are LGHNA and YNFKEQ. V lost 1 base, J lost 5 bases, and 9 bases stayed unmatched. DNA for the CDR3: TGTGCCAGCAGCCAAGTTCCCGGGACTAGCCCCCACGAGCAGTACTTC. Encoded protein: CASSQVPGTSPHEQYF.

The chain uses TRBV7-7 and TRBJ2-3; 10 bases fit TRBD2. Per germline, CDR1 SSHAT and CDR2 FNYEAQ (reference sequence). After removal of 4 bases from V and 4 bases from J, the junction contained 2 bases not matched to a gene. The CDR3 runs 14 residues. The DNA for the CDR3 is TGTGCCAGCAGCTCGAGCGGGGGGGCAGATACGCAGTATTTT. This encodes CASSSSGGADTQYF.

DNA of the CDR3: TGTGCCAGCAGTGGGGACAGGGAACGCGGCTACACCTTC. Translated, it gives CASSGDRERGYTF. J is TRBJ1-2 and V is TRBV28; TRBD1 aligns across 9 bases. Germline V lookup: CDR1 MDHEN, CDR2 SYDVKM. This CDR3 comprises 13 residues. V lost 5 bases and J lost 8; bases outside the gene matches: 6.

CDR3 residues: CASSQGLAGAHYEQYF. The DNA for the CDR3 is TGTGCCAGCAGCCAGGGGCTAGCGGGGGCCCATTACGAGCAGTACTTC. The V call is TRBV13, the J call TRBJ2-7, with 10 bases that match TRBD2. Germline V gene data show CDR1 as PRHDT and CDR2 as FYEKMQ (reference sequence). The CDR3 has 16 amino acids. Trimming removed 5 bases from V and 4 bases from J; junction bases left unmatched: 11.

The CDR3 loop reads CASSASGGGDEQFF. For the CDR3, the DNA is TGTGCCAGCAGTGCGAGCGGGGGGGGCGATGAGCAGTTCTTC. J is TRBJ2-1 and V is TRBV6-4; TRBD2 agrees at 10 bases. Unmatched junction bases numbered 5, after V lost 4 bases and J lost 8 bases. CDR3 size: 14 residues. Germline V CDR1 and CDR2: MRHNA, SNTAGT.

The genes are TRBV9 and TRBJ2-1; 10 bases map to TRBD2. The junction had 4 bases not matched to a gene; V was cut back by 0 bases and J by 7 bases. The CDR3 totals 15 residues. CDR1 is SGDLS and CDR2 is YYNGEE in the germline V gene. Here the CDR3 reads CASSVGGLAYNEQFF. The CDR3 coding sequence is TGTGCCAGCAGCGTAGGGGGACTAGCGTATAATGAGCAGTTCTTC.

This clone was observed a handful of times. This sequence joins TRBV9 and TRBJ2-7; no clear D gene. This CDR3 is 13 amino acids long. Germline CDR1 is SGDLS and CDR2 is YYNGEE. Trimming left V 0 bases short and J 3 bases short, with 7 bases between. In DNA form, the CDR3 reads TGTGCCAGCAGCGTAGCCCTGGGCTACGAGCAGTACTTC. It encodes CASSVALGYEQYF.

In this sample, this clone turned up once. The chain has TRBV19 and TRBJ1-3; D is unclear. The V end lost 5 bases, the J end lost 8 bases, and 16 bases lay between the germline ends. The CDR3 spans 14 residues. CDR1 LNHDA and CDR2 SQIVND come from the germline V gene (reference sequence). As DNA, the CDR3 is TGTGCCAGTAGTTTCCCCCGCGTTGCGGACACCATATATTTT. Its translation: CASSFPRVADTIYF.

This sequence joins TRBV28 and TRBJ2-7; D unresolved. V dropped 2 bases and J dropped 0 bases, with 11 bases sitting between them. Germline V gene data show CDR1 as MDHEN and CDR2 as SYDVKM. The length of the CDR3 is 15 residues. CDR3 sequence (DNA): TGTGCCAGCAGTTTAGATTGCAGCTTCTCCTACGAGCAGTACTTC. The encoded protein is CASSLDCSFSYEQYF.

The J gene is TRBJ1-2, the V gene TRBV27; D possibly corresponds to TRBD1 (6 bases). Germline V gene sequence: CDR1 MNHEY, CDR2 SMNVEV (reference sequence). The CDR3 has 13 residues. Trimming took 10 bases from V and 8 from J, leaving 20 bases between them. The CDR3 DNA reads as TGTGCCACCCAGGGTGGGGGGGCGGGCGGCTACACCTTC. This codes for CATQGGGAGGYTF.

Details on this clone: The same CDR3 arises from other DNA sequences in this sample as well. CDR3 protein: CASSSYRGRADTQYF. Written as DNA, the CDR3 is TGTGCCAGCAGCTCATACAGGGGGCGGGCAGATACGCAGTATTTT. The chain joins TRBV11-2 to TRBJ2-3; 9 nucleotides match TRBD1. The CDR3 loop spans 15 amino acids. Germline CDR1 and CDR2: SGHAT and FQNNGV. The ends lost 4 bases at V and 4 bases at J; junction bases unmatched: 6. Full variable domain (remainder filled in from reference TRBV11-2 and TRBJ2-3): EAGVAQSPRYKIIEKRQSVAFWCNPISGHATLYWYQQILGQGPKLLIQFQNNGVVDDSQLPKDRFSAERLKGVDSTLKIQPAKLEDSAVYLCASSSYRGRADTQYFGPGTRLTVL.

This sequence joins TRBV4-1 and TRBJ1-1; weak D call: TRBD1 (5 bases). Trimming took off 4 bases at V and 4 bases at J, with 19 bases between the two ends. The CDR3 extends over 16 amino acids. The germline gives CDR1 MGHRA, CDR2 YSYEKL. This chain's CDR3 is CASSRAPGSGATEAFF. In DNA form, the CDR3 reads TGCGCCAGCAGCCGAGCACCCGGTTCTGGGGCCACTGAAGCTTTCTTT.

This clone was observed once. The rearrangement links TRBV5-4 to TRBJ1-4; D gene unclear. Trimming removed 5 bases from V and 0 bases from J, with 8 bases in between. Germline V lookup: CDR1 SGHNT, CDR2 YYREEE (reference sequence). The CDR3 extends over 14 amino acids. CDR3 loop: CASSLSATNEKLFF. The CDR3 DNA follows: TGTGCCAGCAGTCTCAGTGCAACTAATGAAAAACTGTTTTTT.